This TCR beta chain was observed in a study of blood T cells in healthy people across ages. Study-wide context: About one barcoded beta molecule per two T cells came from capture by template switching. Study-level points and caveats: Unknown CMV status may confound age-related changes in expanded clones.

In the case of this clonotype: The antigen is not known.

Per-sample yields of isolated PBMCs were at least 7 million. Primers used in a second PCR of roughly 7 to 11 cycles were a sample-barcoded 5' primer and a J-beta primer mix. All cDNA molecules were each tagged by a template-switch adaptor with 12 random nucleotides. From the 5' RACE reads, TCRdb called clonotypes with MiXCR, one entry per CDR3 protein. The sample yields about 670,000 distinct CDR3 sequences, over 40% seen once. V lost 5 bases to trimming and J lost 11 bases, with 19 bases between them. The CDR3 length is 14 residues. The sequenced material came from blood. The sequence derives from a woman of 80 years or more in good health. The chain links TRBV12-3 or TRBV12-4 to TRBJ2-1, with TRBD1 as a possible D gene (5 bases). The CDR3 sequence: CASSPQGLDSQQFF. The CDR3 coding sequence is TGTGCCAGCAGTCCCCAGGGTCTCGACTCCCAGCAGTTCTTC.